This T cell receptor beta chain was identified in a study of graft-versus-host responses after intestinal transplantation (dated by TCRdb to the early 2020s). About the full investigation: Recipients received multivisceral, liver-intestinal, or isolated intestinal transplants. The cohort enrolled 24 intestinal transplant recipients, one of whom was a retransplant, and a few patients without pretransplant specimens were excluded. After intestinal transplantation, graft-versus-host and host-versus-graft alloreactive T cell clones were followed in the graft, circulation and bone marrow using bulk TCR-beta CDR3 sequencing. Donor T cell macrochimerism was defined as a peak of at least 4% donor T cells among recipient peripheral blood mononuclear cells. To identify alloreactive clones, pre-transplant mixed lymphocyte reaction products were sequenced and compared with unstimulated pre-transplant donor and recipient T cells. Samples from a few later patients were sequenced in-house on an Illumina MiSeq with MiXCR processing rather than by the commercial service. Every recipient was given anti-thymocyte globulin induction, followed by around three years of maintenance tacrolimus and steroids.

The receptor library was made with the immunoSEQ multiplex PCR assay. In most patients, genomic DNA was isolated using the Qiagen DNeasy Blood and Tissue Kit and sent frozen to Adaptive Biotechnologies for TCR sequencing. For most patients, high-throughput TCR-beta CDR3 sequencing of genomic DNA was performed by Adaptive Biotechnologies. In the paper's pipeline: Adaptive's ImmunoSEQ software supplied the TCR sequencing data for 15 to 20 patients, while MiXCR and VDJtools were used to process a few other patients. To correct CD4 versus CD8 sorting errors, any sequence found in both subsets at a frequency ratio below 5:1 was removed. CDR3 nucleotide sequences shared between donor and recipient were removed because the origin of such sequences could not be assigned. At least 2-fold expansion over unstimulated cells and a minimum CFSE-low frequency of 0.002% (template counts) or 0.001% (read counts) were required for clones to be classified as alloreactive. Clones were considered mappable if detected in sequenced pre-transplant spleen, lymph node, or MLR CFSE-low populations of the donor or recipient. Cumulative frequency of alloreactive clones was calculated as a percentage of all sequences weighted by copy number. TCRdb took this table from immuneACCESS and kept in-frame rearrangements with V and J called. Such tables lack part of the clones; where checked against another copy, unresolved V genes explain under half of the gap, and the rest is unexplained. That table furnishes V, J and clone size, whereas the DNA furnished D and trimming. The sample has more than 85,000 clones on record, just under 95% of them singletons. The top ten clonotypes cover approximately 0.069% of the sample.

Measured from the cysteine to the phenylalanine, the CDR3 is 15 residues long. The sequence is cut down to CDR3 DNA, 45 bases in frame from base 1. CDR1 and CDR2 (LNHDA, SQIVND) derive from the germline V gene (reference sequence). Compared with germline, V lacks 5 bases and J lacks 2 bases; bases without a gene match: 4. Concerning this clone itself: Its antigen specificity is not known. Per-base quality was not reported, and no clone a single base away is much larger than it.

Overall results and qualifications from the work: The conclusions were limited by the relatively low number and heterogeneity of the intestinal transplant patients. High GvH to HvG T cell clonal ratios were observed in the allografts of patients with donor T cell macrochimerism. GvH clones were detected in recipient bone marrow, and some appeared earlier in ileal mucosa or blood, consistent with an intestinal mucosal origin. Peak levels of circulating GvH clones were associated with declines in HvG clones early after transplant.

Per the publication, the time point label means: cells obtained before transplantation from donor or recipient. CD3+CD4+ and CD3+CD8+ populations were FACS-sorted from unstimulated pre-transplant donor and recipient cells taken from spleen or lymph nodes. The sequencing used unstimulated CD8+ T cells sorted from spleen or lymph node cells, collected before transplant. The TCR originated in a human donor who was the organ donor for an intestinal transplant. The sequence links TRBV19 to TRBJ2-3; 10 nucleotides in the junction match TRBD1. The sequence in DNA is TGTGCCAGTAGTGGAGGGACAGGGGACACAGATACGCAGTATTTT. Translated, this gives CASSGGTGDTDTQYF.